Below, 26 T cell receptor beta chains from the same sample are listed, as sequenced in a study of cytomegalovirus exposure and HLA in healthy donors. The PCR employed 60 Vbeta primers together with 13 Jbeta primers. Sequencing was performed with immunoSEQ multiplex PCR; in TCRdb, only in-frame clones are kept and a portion is missing. The data hold 150,000 to 200,000 clones, with 60% to 85% observed a single time. Sequenced input: PBMCs. The receptors come from a woman between 45 and 65 years old in good health and CMV-seropositive.

The rearrangement links TRBV25-1 to TRBJ1-6, with 7 bases identical to TRBD1. Per germline, CDR1 MGHDK and CDR2 SYGVNS. CDR3 length: 11 residues. V dropped 5 bases and J dropped 13; count of bases not matched to a gene: 2. In nucleotides, the CDR3 is TGTGCCAGCAGTAGACAGGGCCCCCTCCACTTT. Residues: CASSRQGPLHF.

The V and J genes are TRBV25-1 and TRBJ1-3; the D is unclear. Between the trimmed V and J ends, which lost 3 bases and 4 bases, there was a span of 7 bases. Germline-derived CDR1 and CDR2 are MGHDK and SYGVNS. The length of the CDR3 is 13 residues. For the CDR3, the DNA is TGTGCCAGCAGTGAGAGACACGGAAACACCATATATTTT. It encodes CASSERHGNTIYF.

This clone appeared a few times. Here the CDR3 reads CASSQDRHVTEKLFF. CDR3 sequence (DNA): TGCGCCAGCAGCCAAGATCGACATGTAACGGAAAAACTGTTTTTT. The chain recombines TRBV4-1 with TRBJ1-4; D is unresolved. Germline lookup yields CDR1 MGHRA and CDR2 YSYEKL. This CDR3 has 15 amino acids. V was cut by 0 bases and J by 8 bases, with 13 bases left in between.

The chain has TRBV6-1 and TRBJ2-1; tentatively, D is TRBD2 (6 bases). The CDR3 runs to 19 residues. The germline V and J ends were trimmed by 2 bases and 1 base, with 21 bases remaining between them. The germline CDR1 and CDR2 sequences are MNHNS and SASEGT. In nucleotides, the CDR3 is TGTGCCAGCAGTGAAATAGAAGGGACTGCAGATCCTTCCTACAATGAGCAGTTCTTC. As protein: CASSEIEGTADPSYNEQFF.

The J gene is TRBJ2-3, the V gene TRBV9, with 8 bases fitting TRBD2. CDR3 length: 16 amino acids. J gave up 3 bases and V 0 bases, and 6 bases lay outside the gene matches. CDR1 and CDR2 from the germline V gene are SGDLS and YYNGEE. The DNA for the CDR3 is TGTGCCAGCAGCGTAGGGGGTAGCGGGGTAACAGATACGCAGTATTTT. Translating it yields CASSVGGSGVTDTQYF.

This clone was seen more than once but under ten times. The chain couples TRBV27 to TRBJ2-7; D might be TRBD1 (6 bases). The CDR3 extends over 14 amino acids. V was shortened by 5 bases and J by 1 base, with 12 bases between the two germline ends. Germline V CDR1 and CDR2: MNHEY, SMNVEV (reference sequence). This CDR3 reads CASSPLTGSYEQYF. The CDR3 DNA is TGTGCCAGCAGTCCCCTGACAGGTTCCTACGAGCAGTACTTC.

The gene calls are TRBV10-1 and TRBJ2-3; TRBD1 might be the D (5 bases). Germline lookup yields CDR1 WNHNN and CDR2 SYGVQD (reference sequence). The V gene lost 3 bases and the J gene lost 0 bases, with 10 bases spanning the gap. There are 15 residues in the CDR3. The CDR3: CASSDGAISTDTQYF. The DNA for the CDR3 is TGCGCCAGCAGTGATGGGGCTATCAGCACAGATACGCAGTATTTT.

The gene calls are TRBV5-1 and TRBJ2-7; no clear D. The CDR3 is 12 residues long. CDR1 and CDR2 from the germline V gene are SGHRS and YFSETQ. The V end lost 4 bases, the J end lost 2 bases, and 7 bases lay between the germline ends. This CDR3 is CASSPDTYEQYF. CDR3 nucleotide sequence: TGCGCCAGCAGCCCCGACACCTACGAGCAGTACTTC.

The V gene is TRBV6-1, the J gene TRBJ1-4; no reliable D call. The germline V and J ends were trimmed by 6 bases and 0 bases, with 8 bases remaining between them. The germline gives CDR1 MNHNS, CDR2 SASEGT. The CDR3 sequence is 14 residues long. This CDR3 reads CASSPVSTNEKLFF. Here the CDR3 DNA reads TGTGCCAGCAGCCCAGTTTCAACTAATGAAAAACTGTTTTTT.

This chain links TRBV5-1 with TRBJ2-5; D is uncertain. V was shortened by 2 bases and J by 1 base, with 12 bases between the two germline ends. Germline loops: CDR1 SGHRS, CDR2 YFSETQ. The CDR3 spans 15 residues. This CDR3 is CASSFLPDIQETQYF. CDR3 bases: TGCGCCAGCAGCTTCCTCCCAGATATCCAAGAGACCCAGTACTTC.

The genes are TRBV11-2 and TRBJ2-1, with D tentatively TRBD2 (7 bases). Germline CDR1 reads SGHAT; CDR2 reads FQNNGV. The V end lost 3 bases, the J end lost 14 bases, and 11 bases lay between the germline ends. CDR3 length: 11 amino acids. DNA for the CDR3: TGTGCCAGCAGCTTGGGGGGGCGTGAGTTCTTC. It specifies CASSLGGREFF.

The chain carries TRBV6-1 and TRBJ1-1; D is ambiguous. The CDR3 length is 14 residues. CDR1 and CDR2 (germline): MNHNS, SASEGT. V was trimmed by 1 base and J by 7 bases, leaving 13 bases between them. The CDR3 coding sequence is TGTGCCAGCAGTGAAGTAGGCGGATTATGTGAAGCTTTCTTT. Its protein product is CASSEVGGLCEAFF.

The chain employs TRBV6-1 and TRBJ2-1; possibly TRBD2 for D (5 bases). The CDR3 is 14 amino acids. From germline, CDR1 is MNHNS and CDR2 SASEGT. V lost 7 bases and J lost 0, with 10 bases in between. The CDR3 reads CASILADSYNEQFF. CDR3 in DNA: TGTGCCAGCATTCTAGCTGACTCCTACAATGAGCAGTTCTTC.

V and J are TRBV18 and TRBJ2-7; TRBD1 aligns across 8 bases. CDR1 is KGHSH and CDR2 is LQKENI in the germline V gene. The CDR3 is 15 amino acids. Trimming removed 0 bases from V and 6 bases from J; junction bases left unmatched: 7. CDR3 DNA sequence: TGTGCCAGCTCACCACCTTCGGGCAGGGGGCGCGAGCAGTACTTC. Protein product: CASSPPSGRGREQYF.

The chain employs TRBV6-1 and TRBJ1-5; a weak D match, TRBD1 (5 bases). CDR1 MNHNS and CDR2 SASEGT come from the germline V gene. V gave up 5 bases and J gave up 0 bases, with 8 bases separating them. The CDR3 has 14 residues. Here the CDR3 reads CASSRQLSNQPQHF. The CDR3 bases are TGTGCCAGCAGTAGACAGCTTAGCAATCAGCCCCAGCATTTT.

The chain employs TRBV6-1 and TRBJ1-5; weak D call: TRBD1 (6 bases). Germline V gives CDR1 MNHNS, CDR2 SASEGT. Trimming took 1 base from V and 0 from J, leaving 22 bases between them. The length of the CDR3 is 20 residues. DNA of the CDR3: TGTGCCAGCAGTGAAGGAACGGGAACAGGGAAGTTCTATAGCAATCAGCCCCAGCATTTT. Protein: CASSEGTGTGKFYSNQPQHF.

The chain has TRBV7-2 and TRBJ1-2, with 9 bases fitting TRBD1. CDR3 length: 16 residues. CDR1 and CDR2 (germline): SGHTA, FQGNSA. V trimming: 1 base; J trimming: 2 bases; junction bases outside the gene matches: 5. CDR3 in amino acids: CASSLGVGQGNYGYTF. Written as DNA, the CDR3 is TGTGCCAGCAGCTTAGGGGTCGGACAGGGGAACTATGGCTACACCTTC.

The rearrangement links TRBV19 to TRBJ2-7; 8 bases fit TRBD1. J was trimmed by 9 bases and V by 5 bases; bases with no gene match: 9. Germline CDR1 LNHDA, CDR2 SQIVND (reference sequence). The CDR3 consists of 13 residues. The CDR3 protein is CASSQGTGEWQYF. The CDR3 DNA reads TGTGCCAGTAGTCAAGGGACAGGAGAATGGCAGTACTTC.

V usage is TRBV19 and J usage is TRBJ1-1, with TRBD1 matching 7 bases. CDR3 length: 14 residues. J was trimmed by 1 base and V by 5 bases; bases with no gene match: 4. The germline V gene has CDR1 LNHDA and CDR2 SQIVND (reference sequence). CDR3 in DNA: TGTGCCAGTAGTCAAAACAGGGGGAACACTGAAGCTTTCTTT. Translation: CASSQNRGNTEAFF.

In its sample, this clone was seen once. J is TRBJ1-4 and V is TRBV7-9; D unclear. V was pared by 0 bases and J by 6 bases, with 11 bases between. This CDR3 spans 15 amino acids. Germline values: CDR1 SEHNR, CDR2 FQNEAQ (reference sequence). The CDR3 DNA reads as TGTGCCAGCAGCTTAGCTCTGGGAGTTGATGAAAAACTGTTTTTT. It is translated as CASSLALGVDEKLFF.

In this sample, this clone turned up a few times. The J gene is TRBJ2-5, the V gene TRBV6-1; 7 bases match TRBD1. This CDR3 has 13 amino acids. CDR1 MNHNS and CDR2 SASEGT come from the germline V gene. Germline trimming cut 4 bases from V and 4 bases from J; bases unmatched to any gene: 3. Written as DNA, the CDR3 is TGTGCCAGCAGTGGGGGACAGCGAGAGACCCAGTACTTC. Its protein is CASSGGQRETQYF.

This rearrangement joins TRBV30 to TRBJ1-1; D is unclear. The CDR3 is 13 amino acids. The germline V gene encodes CDR1 GTSNPN and CDR2 SVGIG (reference sequence). V was clipped by 4 bases and J by 2 bases, with 11 bases between them. For the CDR3, the DNA is TGTGCCTGGACTATAGATACTAACACTGAAGCTTTCTTT. Amino acids: CAWTIDTNTEAFF.

This clone was counted once. The CDR3 DNA is TGCAGCGCCATAGGTTGGGGAGGAGAGCAGTACTTC. It is translated as CSAIGWGGEQYF. The V gene is TRBV29-1, the J gene TRBJ2-7; a possible D gene is TRBD2 (6 bases). This CDR3 has 12 amino acids. The V gene lost 7 bases and the J gene lost 7 bases, with 17 bases spanning the gap. Germline lookup yields CDR1 SQVTM and CDR2 ANQGSEA.

In its sample, this clone was seen a few times. The rearrangement uses TRBV7-9 and TRBJ2-2, with a weak D call TRBD2 (7 bases). The germline CDR1 and CDR2 sequences are SEHNR and FQNEAQ (reference sequence). This CDR3 comprises 15 residues. V gave up 0 bases and J gave up 6 bases, with 11 bases separating them. The CDR3 is CASSLAGGPPGELFF. The DNA for the CDR3 is TGTGCCAGCAGCTTAGCGGGGGGGCCGCCCGGGGAGCTGTTTTTT.

This clone has just one count. The gene calls are TRBV6-5 and TRBJ1-2, with D perhaps matching TRBD1 (6 bases). With 2 bases removed from V and 10 bases from J, the gap between germline ends came to 14 bases. Germline V gene sequence: CDR1 MNHEY, CDR2 SVGAGI. The CDR3 contains 13 residues. DNA of the CDR3: TGTGCCAGCAGTTACACGACAGGACGAAACTACACCTTC. Protein sequence: CASSYTTGRNYTF.

The chain couples TRBV7-9 to TRBJ2-1; perhaps TRBD2 as D (6 bases). The CDR3 has 12 residues. In germline, CDR1 is SEHNR, CDR2 FQNEAQ (reference sequence). V lost 3 bases to trimming and J lost 10 bases, with 10 bases between them. In nucleotides, the CDR3 is TGTGCCAGCAGCTTTTCTAGCGAGGAGCAGTTCTTC. This gives the protein CASSFSSEEQFF.